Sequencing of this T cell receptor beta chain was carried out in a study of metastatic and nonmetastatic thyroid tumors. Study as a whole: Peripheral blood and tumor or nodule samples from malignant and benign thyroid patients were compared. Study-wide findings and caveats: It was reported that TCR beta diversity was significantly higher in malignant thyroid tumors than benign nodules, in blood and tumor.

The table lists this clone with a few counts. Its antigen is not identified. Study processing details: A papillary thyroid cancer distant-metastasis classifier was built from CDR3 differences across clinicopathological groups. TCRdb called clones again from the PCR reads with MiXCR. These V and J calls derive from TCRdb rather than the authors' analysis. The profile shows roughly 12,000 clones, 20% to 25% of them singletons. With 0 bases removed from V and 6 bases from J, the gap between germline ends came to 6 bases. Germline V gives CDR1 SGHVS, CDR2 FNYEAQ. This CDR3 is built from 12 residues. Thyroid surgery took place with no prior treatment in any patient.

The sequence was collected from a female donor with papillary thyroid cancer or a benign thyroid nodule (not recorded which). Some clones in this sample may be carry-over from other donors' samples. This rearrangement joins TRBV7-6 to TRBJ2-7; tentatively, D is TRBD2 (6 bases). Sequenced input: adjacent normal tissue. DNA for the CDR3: TGTGCCAGCAGCTTAGCGGGGGGCGAGCAGTACTTC. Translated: CASSLAGGEQYF.